A single sample is the source of the 6 T cell receptor beta chains below, sequenced in a study of blood T cell repertoires in COVID-19. The table came from immunoSEQ multiplex PCR; TCRdb's copy has only in-frame clones and leaves some out. This sample yields 410,000 or so clones, of which roughly 85% are seen a single time; roughly 1.4% belongs to the top ten. Sequences were obtained from peripheral blood. The receptor set was obtained from a woman aged 25 to 39 with active or convalescent COVID-19.

The chain links TRBV7-6 to TRBJ1-1; D uncertain. This CDR3 is 18 amino acids long. Germline values: CDR1 SGHVS, CDR2 FNYEAQ. Trimming removed 5 bases from V and 0 bases from J, with 22 bases in between. The CDR3 nucleotides read TGTGCCAGCAGCCCTAGGTTTTCGGAGGGAGGGCTGAACACTGAAGCTTTCTTT. It is translated as CASSPRFSEGGLNTEAFF.

V is TRBV2 and J is TRBJ1-2; 9 nucleotides agree with TRBD1. CDR1 SNHLY and CDR2 FYNNEI come from the germline V gene. V gave up 5 bases and J gave up 4 bases; unmatched junction bases: 5. CDR3 size: 14 residues. DNA for the CDR3: TGTGCCAGCAGTTTTGACAGGGGGGGCTATGGCTACACCTTC. It codes for CASSFDRGGYGYTF.

This rearrangement joins TRBV30 to TRBJ2-1, with TRBD2 identical over 11 bases. Germline values: CDR1 GTSNPN, CDR2 SVGIG (reference sequence). V was clipped by 3 bases and J by 5 bases; unmatched bases: 3. The CDR3 consists of 14 residues. The CDR3: CAWRGLAVHNEQFF. The DNA of the CDR3 is TGTGCCTGGAGGGGACTAGCGGTGCACAATGAGCAGTTCTTC.

The chain carries TRBV19 and TRBJ1-2; tentatively, D is TRBD1 (5 bases). Germline V CDR1 and CDR2: LNHDA, SQIVND (reference sequence). V lost 6 bases, J lost 6 bases, and 14 bases lay in between. This CDR3 contains 13 residues. The CDR3 DNA is TGTGCCAGTAGCAGACAGACTTTCGATGGCTACACCTTC. This gives the protein CASSRQTFDGYTF. Combining the CDR3 with reference TRBV19 and TRBJ1-2 gives the whole variable domain DGGITQSPKYLFRKEGQNVTLSCEQNLNHDAMYWYRQDPGQGLRLIYYSQIVNDFQKGDIAEGYSVSREKKESFPLTVTSAQKNPTAFYLCASSRQTFDGYTFGSGTRLTVV.

The V and J genes are TRBV19 and TRBJ1-4; tentative D call: TRBD1 (5 bases). V was shortened by 4 bases and J by 5 bases, with 11 bases between the two germline ends. CDR3 length: 14 amino acids. Germline CDR1 reads LNHDA; CDR2 reads SQIVND (reference sequence). CDR3 loop: CASSSAGPNEKLFF. In DNA form, the CDR3 reads TGTGCCAGTAGTAGCGCGGGGCCGAATGAAAAACTGTTTTTT.

V usage is TRBV11-2 and J usage is TRBJ2-7; no clear D gene. Germline V gene sequence: CDR1 SGHAT, CDR2 FQNNGV. This CDR3 region has 13 residues. Trimming removed 1 base at V and 7 bases at J, with 11 bases between. The CDR3 protein is CASSLAASWEQYF. As DNA, the CDR3 is TGTGCCAGCAGCTTAGCGGCTAGTTGGGAGCAGTACTTC.